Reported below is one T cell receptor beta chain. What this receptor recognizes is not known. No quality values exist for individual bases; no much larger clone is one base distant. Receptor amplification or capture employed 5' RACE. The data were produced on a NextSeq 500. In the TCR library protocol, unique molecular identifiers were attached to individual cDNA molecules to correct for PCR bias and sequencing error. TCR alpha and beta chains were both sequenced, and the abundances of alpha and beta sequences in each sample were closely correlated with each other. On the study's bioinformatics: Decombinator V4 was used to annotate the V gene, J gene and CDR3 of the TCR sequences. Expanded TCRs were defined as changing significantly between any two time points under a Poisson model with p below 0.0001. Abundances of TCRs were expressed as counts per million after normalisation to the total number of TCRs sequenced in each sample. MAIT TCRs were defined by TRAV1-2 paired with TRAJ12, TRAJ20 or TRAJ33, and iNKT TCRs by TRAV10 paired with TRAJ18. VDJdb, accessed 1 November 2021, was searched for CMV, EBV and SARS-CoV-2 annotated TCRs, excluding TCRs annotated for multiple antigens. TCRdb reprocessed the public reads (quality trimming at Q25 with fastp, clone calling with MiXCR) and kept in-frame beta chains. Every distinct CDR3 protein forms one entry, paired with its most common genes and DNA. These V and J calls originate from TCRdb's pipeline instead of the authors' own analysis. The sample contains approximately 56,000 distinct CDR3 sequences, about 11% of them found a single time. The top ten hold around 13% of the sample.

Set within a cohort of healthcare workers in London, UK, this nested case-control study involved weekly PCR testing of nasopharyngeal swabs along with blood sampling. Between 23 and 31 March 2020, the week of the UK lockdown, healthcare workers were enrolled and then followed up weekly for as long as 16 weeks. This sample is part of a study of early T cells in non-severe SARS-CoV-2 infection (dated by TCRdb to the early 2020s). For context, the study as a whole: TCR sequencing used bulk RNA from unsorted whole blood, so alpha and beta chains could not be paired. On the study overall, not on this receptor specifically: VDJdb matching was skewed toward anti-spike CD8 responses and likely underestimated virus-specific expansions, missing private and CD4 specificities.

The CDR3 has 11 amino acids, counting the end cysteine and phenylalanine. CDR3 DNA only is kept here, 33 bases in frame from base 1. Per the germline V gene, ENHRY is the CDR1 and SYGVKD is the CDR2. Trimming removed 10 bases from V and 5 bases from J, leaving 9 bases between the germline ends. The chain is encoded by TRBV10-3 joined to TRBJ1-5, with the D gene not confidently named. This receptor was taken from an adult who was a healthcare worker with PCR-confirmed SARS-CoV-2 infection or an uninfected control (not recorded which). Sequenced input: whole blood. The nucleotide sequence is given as TGTGCCACGGGCGGGGATCAGCCCCAGCATTTT. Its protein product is CATGGDQPQHF.